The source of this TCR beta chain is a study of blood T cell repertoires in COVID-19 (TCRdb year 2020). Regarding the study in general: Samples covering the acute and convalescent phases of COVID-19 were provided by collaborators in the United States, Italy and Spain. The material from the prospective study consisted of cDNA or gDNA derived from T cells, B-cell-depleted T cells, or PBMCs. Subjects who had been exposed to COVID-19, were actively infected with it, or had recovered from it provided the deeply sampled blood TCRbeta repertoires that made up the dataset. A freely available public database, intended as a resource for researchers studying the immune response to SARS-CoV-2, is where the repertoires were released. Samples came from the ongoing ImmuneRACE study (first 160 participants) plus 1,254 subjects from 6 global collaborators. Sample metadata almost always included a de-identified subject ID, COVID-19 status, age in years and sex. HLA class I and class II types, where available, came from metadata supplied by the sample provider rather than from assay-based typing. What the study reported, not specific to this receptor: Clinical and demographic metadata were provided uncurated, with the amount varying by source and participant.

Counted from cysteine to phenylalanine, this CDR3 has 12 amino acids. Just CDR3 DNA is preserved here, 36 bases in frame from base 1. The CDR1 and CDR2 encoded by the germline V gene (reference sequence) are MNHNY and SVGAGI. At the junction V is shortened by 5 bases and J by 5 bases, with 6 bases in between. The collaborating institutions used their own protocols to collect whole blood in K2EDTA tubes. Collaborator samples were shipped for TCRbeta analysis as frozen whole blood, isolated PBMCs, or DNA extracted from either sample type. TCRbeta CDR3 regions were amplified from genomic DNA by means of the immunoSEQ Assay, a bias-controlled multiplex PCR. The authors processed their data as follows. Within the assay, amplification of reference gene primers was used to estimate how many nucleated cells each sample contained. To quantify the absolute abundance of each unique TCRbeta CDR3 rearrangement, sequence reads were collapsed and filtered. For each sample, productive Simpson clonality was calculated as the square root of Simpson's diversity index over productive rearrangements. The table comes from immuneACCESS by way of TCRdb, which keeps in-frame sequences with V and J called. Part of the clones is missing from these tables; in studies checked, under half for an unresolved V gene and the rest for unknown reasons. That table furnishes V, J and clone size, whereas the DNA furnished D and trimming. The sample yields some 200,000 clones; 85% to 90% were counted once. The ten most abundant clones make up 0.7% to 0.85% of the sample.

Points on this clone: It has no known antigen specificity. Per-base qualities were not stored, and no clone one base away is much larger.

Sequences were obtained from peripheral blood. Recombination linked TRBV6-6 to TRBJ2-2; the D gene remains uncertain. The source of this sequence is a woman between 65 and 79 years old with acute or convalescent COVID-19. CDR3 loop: CASSPFTGELFF. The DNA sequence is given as TGTGCCAGCAGTCCTTTTACCGGGGAGCTGTTTTTT.